A single sample is the source of the 16 T cell receptor beta chains below, sequenced in a study of blood T cell repertoires in COVID-19. Only in-frame clones appear in the TCRdb table, and some are missing; sequencing was by immunoSEQ multiplex PCR. The top ten hold about 4.6% of the sample, which has approximately 300,000 clones, around 89% seen once. The source material was peripheral blood. The receptors come from a man aged 40-50 years with acute or convalescent COVID-19.

The V and J genes are TRBV4-1 and TRBJ2-5, with a tentative D call TRBD1 (6 bases). CDR3 length: 16 amino acids. V lost 4 bases and J lost 1, with 16 bases in between. Germline CDR1 MGHRA, CDR2 YSYEKL. In DNA form, the CDR3 reads TGCGCCAGCAGCCCAAAAGGGACACCCTTCCAAGAGACCCAGTACTTC. Translated: CASSPKGTPFQETQYF.

This sequence joins TRBV2 and TRBJ1-2, with D perhaps TRBD1 (5 bases). The CDR3 has 14 residues. Germline loops: CDR1 SNHLY, CDR2 FYNNEI. V dropped 5 bases and J dropped 5 bases, with 15 bases sitting between them. The CDR3 loop reads CASSRDSGSYGYTF. CDR3 DNA sequence: TGTGCCAGCAGTAGGGACTCCGGAAGTTATGGCTACACCTTC. The full variable domain, in which reference TRBV2 and TRBJ1-2 provide the parts outside the CDR3, is EPEVTQTPSHQVTQMGQEVILRCVPISNHLYFYWYRQILGQKVEFLVSFYNNEISEKSEIFDDQFSVERPDGSNFTLKIRSTKLEDSAMYFCASSRDSGSYGYTFGSGTRLTVV.

Here the CDR3 DNA reads TGTGCCAGCAGCTTTAATTGGCGGGGGGATGAAAAACTGTTTTTT. Its translation is CASSFNWRGDEKLFF. The chain couples TRBV5-6 to TRBJ1-4, with a tentative D call TRBD1 (5 bases). Trimming shortened V by 2 bases and J by 6 bases, and 14 bases separated the two germline ends. This CDR3 has 15 amino acids. Germline CDR1 reads SGHDT; CDR2 reads YYEEEE.

V and J are TRBV5-6 and TRBJ2-3, with 13 bases that match TRBD2. Germline assignment: CDR1 SGHDT and CDR2 YYEEEE. V shed 4 bases and J 2 bases; nucleotides not matched to a gene: 10. The CDR3 is made up of 18 amino acids. The CDR3 loop reads CASSLLTGLAGSTDTQYF. CDR3 nucleotides: TGTGCCAGCAGCCTACTTACGGGACTAGCGGGATCCACAGATACGCAGTATTTT. Supplemented by reference TRBV5-6 and TRBJ2-3, the full variable domain reads DAGVTQSPTHLIKTRGQQVTLRCSPKSGHDTVSWYQQALGQGPQFIFQYYEEEERQRGNFPDRFSGHQFPNYSSELNVNALLLGDSALYLCASSLLTGLAGSTDTQYFGPGTRLTVL.

The V gene is TRBV7-2, the J gene TRBJ2-7, with D perhaps TRBD2 (5 bases). Trimming removed 6 bases from V and 0 bases from J, with 18 bases in between. The germline CDR1 and CDR2 sequences are SGHTA and FQGNSA. The length of the CDR3 is 16 residues. The chain's CDR3 is CASRSASPGYSYEQYF. The CDR3 DNA sequence: TGTGCCAGCAGATCCGCTAGCCCAGGATACTCCTACGAGCAGTACTTC.

As for this clone: The same CDR3 can be traced to other DNA sequences in this sample. V and J are TRBV6-5 and TRBJ1-2, with D unresolved. V was clipped by 0 bases and J by 5 bases, with 7 bases between them. The CDR3 is 13 residues long. Germline loops: CDR1 MNHEY, CDR2 SVGAGI. The CDR3 region is CASSYSRGYGYTF. The DNA for the CDR3 is TGTGCCAGCAGTTACTCGAGAGGGTATGGCTACACCTTC.

The chain uses TRBV4-1 and TRBJ1-5; the match to TRBD1 covers 7 bases. This CDR3 comprises 16 residues. CDR1 MGHRA and CDR2 YSYEKL come from the germline V gene. V dropped 2 bases and J dropped 3; count of bases not matched to a gene: 7. CDR3 loop: CASSQIHRGTNQPQHF. The CDR3 DNA is TGCGCCAGCAGCCAAATTCACAGGGGTACCAATCAGCCCCAGCATTTT.

This clone was seen a single time. V gene TRBV6-5 combines with J gene TRBJ2-5; 9 nucleotides line up with TRBD2. Germline V gene sequence: CDR1 MNHEY, CDR2 SVGAGI. Losses at the gene ends were 7 bases for V and 2 bases for J; bases not matched to a gene: 8. This CDR3 has 15 residues. The DNA for the CDR3 is TGTGCCAGCACTGGCGGGGGGGCCGGGCAAGAGACCCAGTACTTC. It yields the protein CASTGGGAGQETQYF.

This clone was counted between two and nine times. This chain joins TRBV15 and TRBJ1-2, with 8 bases that match TRBD1. Germline V gene sequence: CDR1 LNHNV, CDR2 YYDKDF (reference sequence). Losses at the gene ends were 0 bases for V and 4 bases for J; bases not matched to a gene: 7. The CDR3 has 16 residues. The CDR3 coding sequence is TGTGCCACCAGCAGAGATCGAGCAGGGGGCGGCTATGGCTACACCTTC. This gives the protein CATSRDRAGGGYGYTF.

The V gene is TRBV5-8, the J gene TRBJ2-2, with 7 bases identical to TRBD1. V was clipped by 4 bases and J by 4 bases; unmatched bases: 7. CDR3 length: 15 amino acids. The germline gives CDR1 SGHTS, CDR2 YDEGEE. The CDR3 DNA is TGTGCCAGCAGCCGTGAGGGGGCAGGCACCGGGGAGCTGTTTTTT. As protein: CASSREGAGTGELFF.

The V gene is TRBV11-3, the J gene TRBJ2-5; TRBD2 matches at 14 bases. The CDR3 covers 16 residues. Per germline, CDR1 SGHNT and CDR2 YENEEA. With 4 bases clipped from V and 3 bases from J, the junction kept 4 bases outside the gene matches. This CDR3 reads CASSSGLAGGEETQYF. The CDR3 DNA reads as TGTGCCAGCAGCTCCGGACTAGCGGGGGGAGAAGAGACCCAGTACTTC.

The chain joins TRBV15 to TRBJ1-1; no definite D call. The V and J ends lost 4 bases and 4 bases respectively, with 13 bases between them. Germline assignment: CDR1 LNHNV and CDR2 YYDKDF (reference sequence). The CDR3 covers 14 residues. DNA of the CDR3: TGTGCCACCAGCACAAGGCTTACGGGCACTGAAGCTTTCTTT. This translates into CATSTRLTGTEAFF.

CDR3 nucleotides: TGTGCCTGGAGATGGGGGACAGGGAGCACAGATACGCAGTATTTT. It specifies CAWRWGTGSTDTQYF. The genes are TRBV30 and TRBJ2-3; 9 bases are a match to TRBD1. CDR3 length: 15 amino acids. V lost 3 bases and J lost 0; bases outside the gene matches: 4. Germline V gives CDR1 GTSNPN, CDR2 SVGIG (reference sequence).

This clone was seen more than once but under ten times. The CDR3 bases are TGTGCCAGCAGCCAACCTGGGGCAGGGGAAGGCGGCTACACCTTC. Translation gives CASSQPGAGEGGYTF. The chain has TRBV4-2 and TRBJ1-2; D possibly corresponds to TRBD1 (6 bases). Germline CDR1 is LGHNA and CDR2 is YNFKEQ. V was clipped by 2 bases and J by 8 bases, with 18 bases between them. The CDR3 is made up of 15 amino acids.

The chain couples TRBV9 to TRBJ1-2; weak D call: TRBD1 (5 bases). The germline CDR1 and CDR2 sequences are SGDLS and YYNGEE. The CDR3 runs to 15 residues. Between the trimmed V and J ends, which lost 4 bases and 0 bases, there was a span of 13 bases. The DNA of the CDR3 is TGTGCCAGCAGCCCTTTTGGGGGGACTAACTATGGCTACACCTTC. Translation: CASSPFGGTNYGYTF.

CDR3 sequence: CASTTQGQGEGYGYTF. CDR3 coding DNA: TGTGCCAGCACCACCCAAGGGCAGGGGGAAGGCTATGGCTACACCTTC. The chain employs TRBV5-6 and TRBJ1-2; 7 nucleotides align to TRBD1. After removal of 6 bases from V and 4 bases from J, the junction contained 15 bases not matched to a gene. Germline V gene sequence: CDR1 SGHDT, CDR2 YYEEEE. The CDR3 covers 16 residues.